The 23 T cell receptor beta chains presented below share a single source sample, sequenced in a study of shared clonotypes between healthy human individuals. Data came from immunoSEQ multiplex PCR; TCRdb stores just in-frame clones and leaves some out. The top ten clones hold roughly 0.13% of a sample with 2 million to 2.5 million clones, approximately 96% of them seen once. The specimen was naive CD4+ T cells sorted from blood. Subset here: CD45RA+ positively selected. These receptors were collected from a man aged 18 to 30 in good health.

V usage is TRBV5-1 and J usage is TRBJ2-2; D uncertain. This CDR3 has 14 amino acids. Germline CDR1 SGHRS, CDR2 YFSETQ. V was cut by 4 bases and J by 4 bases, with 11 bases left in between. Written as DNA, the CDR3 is TGCGCCAGCAGCCTGACAACGTTCACCGGGGAGCTGTTTTTT. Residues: CASSLTTFTGELFF.

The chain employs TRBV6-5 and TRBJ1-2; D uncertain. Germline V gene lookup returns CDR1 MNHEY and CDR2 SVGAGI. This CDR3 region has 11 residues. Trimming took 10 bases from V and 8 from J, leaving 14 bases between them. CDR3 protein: CATDTPEGYTF. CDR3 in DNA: TGTGCCACCGACACCCCGGAGGGCTACACCTTC.

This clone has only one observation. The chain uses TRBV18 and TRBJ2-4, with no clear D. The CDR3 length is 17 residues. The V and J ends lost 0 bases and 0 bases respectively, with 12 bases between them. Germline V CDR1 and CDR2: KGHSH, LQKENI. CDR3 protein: CASSPPGATLAKNIQYF. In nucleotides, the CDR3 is TGTGCCAGCTCACCACCCGGAGCGACATTAGCCAAAAACATTCAGTACTTC. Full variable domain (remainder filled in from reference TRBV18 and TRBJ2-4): NAGVMQNPRHLVRRRGQEARLRCSPMKGHSHVYWYRQLPEEGLKFMVYLQKENIIDESGMPKERFSAEFPKEGPSILRIQQVVRGDSAAYFCASSPPGATLAKNIQYFGAGTRLSVL.

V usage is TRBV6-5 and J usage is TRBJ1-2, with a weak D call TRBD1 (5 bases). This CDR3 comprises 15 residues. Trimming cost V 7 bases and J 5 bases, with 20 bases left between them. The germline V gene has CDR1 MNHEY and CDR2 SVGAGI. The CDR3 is CASMAEGYAGYGYTF. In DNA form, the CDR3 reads TGTGCCAGCATGGCTGAGGGGTACGCGGGGTATGGCTACACCTTC.

The chain's CDR3 is CASSLELAGVLGELFF. Here the CDR3 DNA reads TGTGCCAGCAGTTTAGAACTAGCGGGAGTCCTCGGGGAGCTGTTTTTT. The chain uses TRBV27 and TRBJ2-2; 11 bases are shared with TRBD2. V trimming: 2 bases; J trimming: 7 bases; junction bases outside the gene matches: 6. The CDR3 is 16 amino acids. Germline V CDR1 and CDR2: MNHEY, SMNVEV (reference sequence).

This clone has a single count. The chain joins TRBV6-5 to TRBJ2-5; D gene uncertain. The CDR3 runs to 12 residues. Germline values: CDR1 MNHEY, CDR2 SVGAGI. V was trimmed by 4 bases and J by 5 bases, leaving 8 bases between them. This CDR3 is CASSSRRETQYF. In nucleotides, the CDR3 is TGTGCCAGCAGTTCGAGGCGGGAGACCCAGTACTTC.

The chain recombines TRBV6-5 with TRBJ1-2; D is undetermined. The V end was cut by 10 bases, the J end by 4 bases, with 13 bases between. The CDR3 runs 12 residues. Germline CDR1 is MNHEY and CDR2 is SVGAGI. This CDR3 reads CATSREGYGYTF. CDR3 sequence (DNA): TGTGCCACCTCGCGAGAGGGCTATGGCTACACCTTC.

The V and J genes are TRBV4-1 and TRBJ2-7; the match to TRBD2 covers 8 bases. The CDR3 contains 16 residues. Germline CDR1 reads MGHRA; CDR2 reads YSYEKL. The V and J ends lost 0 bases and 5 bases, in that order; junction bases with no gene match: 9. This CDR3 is CASSQDSQRELHEQYF. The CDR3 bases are TGCGCCAGCAGCCAAGATTCACAGCGGGAGCTCCACGAGCAGTACTTC.

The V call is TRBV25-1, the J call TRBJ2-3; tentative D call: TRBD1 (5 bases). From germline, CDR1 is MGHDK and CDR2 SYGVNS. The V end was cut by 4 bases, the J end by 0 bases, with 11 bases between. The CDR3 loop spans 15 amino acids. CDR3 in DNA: TGTGCCAGCAGTGGCTTCAGGGCTAGCACAGATACGCAGTATTTT. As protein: CASSGFRASTDTQYF. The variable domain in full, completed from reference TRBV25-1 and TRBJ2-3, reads EADIYQTPRYLVIGTGKKITLECSQTMGHDKMYWYQQDPGMELHLIHYSYGVNSTEKGDLSSESTVSRIRTEHFPLTLESARPSHTSQYLCASSGFRASTDTQYFGPGTRLTVL.

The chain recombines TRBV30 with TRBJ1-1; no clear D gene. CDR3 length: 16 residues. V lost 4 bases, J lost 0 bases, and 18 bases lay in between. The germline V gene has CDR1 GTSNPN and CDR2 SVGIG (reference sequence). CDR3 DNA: TGTGCCTGGATACCTAGACTAACCTTTCTGAACACTGAAGCTTTCTTT. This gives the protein CAWIPRLTFLNTEAFF.

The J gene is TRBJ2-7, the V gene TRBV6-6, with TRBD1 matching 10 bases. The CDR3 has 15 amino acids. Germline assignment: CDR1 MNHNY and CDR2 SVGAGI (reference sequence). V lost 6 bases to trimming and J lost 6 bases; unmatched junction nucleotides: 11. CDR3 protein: CASRGQGQGSAEQYF. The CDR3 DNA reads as TGTGCCAGCAGGGGACAGGGGCAAGGTTCGGCCGAGCAGTACTTC.

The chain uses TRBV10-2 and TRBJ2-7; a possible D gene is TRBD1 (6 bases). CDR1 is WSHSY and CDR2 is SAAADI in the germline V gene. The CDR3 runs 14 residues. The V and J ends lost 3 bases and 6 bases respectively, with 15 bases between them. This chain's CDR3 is CASSEQGLSGEQYF. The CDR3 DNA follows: TGCGCCAGCAGTGAACAGGGATTGAGCGGCGAGCAGTACTTC.

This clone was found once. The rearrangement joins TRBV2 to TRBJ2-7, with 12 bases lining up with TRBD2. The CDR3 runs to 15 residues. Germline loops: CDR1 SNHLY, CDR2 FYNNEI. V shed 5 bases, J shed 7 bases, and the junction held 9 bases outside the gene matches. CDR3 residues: CASSSRTSGVGEQYF. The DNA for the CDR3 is TGTGCCAGCAGTTCTAGGACTAGCGGGGTCGGAGAGCAGTACTTC.

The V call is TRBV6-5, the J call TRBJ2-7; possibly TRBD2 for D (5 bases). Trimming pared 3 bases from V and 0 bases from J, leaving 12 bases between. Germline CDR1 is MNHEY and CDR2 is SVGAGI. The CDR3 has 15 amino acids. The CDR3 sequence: CASSYLPGDSYEQYF. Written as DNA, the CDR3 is TGTGCCAGCAGTTATTTACCCGGGGACTCCTACGAGCAGTACTTC.

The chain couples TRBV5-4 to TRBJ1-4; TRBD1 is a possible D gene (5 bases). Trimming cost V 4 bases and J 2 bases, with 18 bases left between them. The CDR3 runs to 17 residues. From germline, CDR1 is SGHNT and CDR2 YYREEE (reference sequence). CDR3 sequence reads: CASSPGPHPPTNEKLFF. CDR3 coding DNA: TGTGCCAGCAGCCCGGGGCCGCATCCCCCCACTAATGAAAAACTGTTTTTT.

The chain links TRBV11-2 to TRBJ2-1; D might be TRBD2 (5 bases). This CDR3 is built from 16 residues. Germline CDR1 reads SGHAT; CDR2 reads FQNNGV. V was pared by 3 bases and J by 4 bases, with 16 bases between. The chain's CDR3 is CASSFELGKPYNEQFF. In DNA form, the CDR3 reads TGTGCCAGCAGCTTCGAACTAGGAAAGCCTTACAATGAGCAGTTCTTC.

The CDR3 sequence is CASSLASGLYEQFF. The CDR3 DNA is TGCGCCAGCAGCTTGGCCTCAGGTCTCTATGAGCAGTTCTTC. This chain links TRBV5-1 with TRBJ2-1; D gene uncertain. V lost 0 bases to trimming and J lost 8 bases, with 12 bases between them. CDR3 length: 14 amino acids. The germline V gene has CDR1 SGHRS and CDR2 YFSETQ.

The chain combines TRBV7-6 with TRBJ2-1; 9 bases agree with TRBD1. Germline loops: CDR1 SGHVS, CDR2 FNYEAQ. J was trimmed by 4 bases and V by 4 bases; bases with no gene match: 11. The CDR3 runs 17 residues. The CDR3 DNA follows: TGTGCCAGCAGCTCCCCTGTCCCGGGACAGGGATACAATGAGCAGTTCTTC. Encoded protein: CASSSPVPGQGYNEQFF.

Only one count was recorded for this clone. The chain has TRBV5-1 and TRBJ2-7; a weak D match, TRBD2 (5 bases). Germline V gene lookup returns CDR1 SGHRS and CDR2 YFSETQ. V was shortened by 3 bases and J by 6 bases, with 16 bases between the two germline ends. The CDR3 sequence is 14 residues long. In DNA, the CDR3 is TGCGCCAGCAGCTCTGGACTGACTACTACCGAGCAGTACTTC. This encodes CASSSGLTTTEQYF.

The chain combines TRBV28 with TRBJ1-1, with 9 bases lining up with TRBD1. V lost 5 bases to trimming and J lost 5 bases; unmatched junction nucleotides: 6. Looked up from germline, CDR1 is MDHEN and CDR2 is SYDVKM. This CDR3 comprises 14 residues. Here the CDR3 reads CASSPRDRATEAFF. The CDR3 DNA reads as TGTGCCAGCAGTCCCCGGGACAGGGCGACTGAAGCTTTCTTT.

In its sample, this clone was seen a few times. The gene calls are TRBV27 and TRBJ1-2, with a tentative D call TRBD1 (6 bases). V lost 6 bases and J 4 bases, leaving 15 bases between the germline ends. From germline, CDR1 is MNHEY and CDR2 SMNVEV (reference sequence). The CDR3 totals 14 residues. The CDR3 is CASRKQGGTYGYTF. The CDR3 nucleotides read TGTGCCAGCAGAAAACAAGGGGGTACCTATGGCTACACCTTC.

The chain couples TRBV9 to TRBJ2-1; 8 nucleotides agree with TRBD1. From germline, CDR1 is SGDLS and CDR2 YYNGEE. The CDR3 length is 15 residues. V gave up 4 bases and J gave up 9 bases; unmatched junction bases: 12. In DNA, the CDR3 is TGTGCCAGCAGCAGTATCCTTGGACAGGGAGGTGAGCAGTTCTTC. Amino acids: CASSSILGQGGEQFF. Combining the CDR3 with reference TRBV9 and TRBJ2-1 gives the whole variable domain DSGVTQTPKHLITATGQRVTLRCSPRSGDLSVYWYQQSLDQGLQFLIQYYNGEERAKGNILERFSAQQFPDLHSELNLSSLELGDSALYFCASSSILGQGGEQFFGPGTRLTVL.

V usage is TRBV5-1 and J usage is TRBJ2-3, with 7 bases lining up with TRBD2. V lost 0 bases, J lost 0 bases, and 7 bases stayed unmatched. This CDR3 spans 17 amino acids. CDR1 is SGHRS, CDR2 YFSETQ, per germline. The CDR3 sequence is CASSLEASGSSTDTQYF. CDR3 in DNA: TGCGCCAGCAGCTTGGAGGCTAGCGGATCTAGCACAGATACGCAGTATTTT. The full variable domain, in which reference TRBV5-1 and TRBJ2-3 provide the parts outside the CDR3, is KAGVTQTPRYLIKTRGQQVTLSCSPISGHRSVSWYQQTPGQGLQFLFEYFSETQRNKGNFPGRFSGRQFSNSRSEMNVSTLELGDSALYLCASSLEASGSSTDTQYFGPGTRLTVL.